This T cell receptor (beta chain) appears in the sequencing data of a study of blood T cell repertoires in COVID-19. Study-level background: There were acute and convalescent COVID-19 samples, and they came from the United States, Italy and Spain. From T cells, B-cell-depleted T cells, or PBMCs came the material, which was cDNA or gDNA.

Sequenced by immunoSEQ multiplex PCR; TCRdb stores in-frame clones only, minus some. The sample has about 360,000 clones, roughly 90% seen once. The Seattle site enrolled patients during active infection and followed them longitudinally. The CDR3 totals 13 residues. Germline-derived CDR1 and CDR2 are MNHEY and SVGAGI. V shed 8 bases and J shed 1 base, with 12 bases lying between them. Specimen: peripheral blood. The rearrangement joins TRBV6-5 to TRBJ2-7; tentatively, D is TRBD1 (5 bases). The source of this sequence is a woman aged 60-70 years with COVID-19, enrolled during active disease. The CDR3 sequence is CASELRESYEQYF. CDR3 sequence (DNA): TGTGCCAGCGAGCTCAGGGAATCCTACGAGCAGTACTTC.